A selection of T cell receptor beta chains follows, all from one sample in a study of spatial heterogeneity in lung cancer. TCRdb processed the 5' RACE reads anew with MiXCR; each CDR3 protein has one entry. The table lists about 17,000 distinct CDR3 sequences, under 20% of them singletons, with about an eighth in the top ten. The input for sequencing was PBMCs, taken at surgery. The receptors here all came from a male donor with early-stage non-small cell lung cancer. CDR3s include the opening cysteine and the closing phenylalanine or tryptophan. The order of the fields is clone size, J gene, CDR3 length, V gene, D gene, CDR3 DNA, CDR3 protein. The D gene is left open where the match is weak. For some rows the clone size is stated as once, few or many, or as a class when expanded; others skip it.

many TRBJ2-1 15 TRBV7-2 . TGTGCCAGCAGCTTAGAGGCTCACACCTTTGGAGAGCAGTTCTTC CASSLEAHTFGEQFF
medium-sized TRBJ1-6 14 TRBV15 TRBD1 TGTGCCACCGCGACAGGGGGCAACGGTTCACCCCTCCACTTT CATATGGNGSPLHF
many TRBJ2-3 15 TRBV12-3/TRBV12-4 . TGTGCCAGCAGTTTATCGGGGGCGGGCACAGATACGCAGTATTTT CASSLSGAGTDTQYF
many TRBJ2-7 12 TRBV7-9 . TGTGCCAGCAGCTCGACAGTCTACGAGCAGTACTTC CASSSTVYEQYF
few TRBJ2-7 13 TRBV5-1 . TGCGCCAGCAGCTTAAGTAATCAGGACGAGCAGTACTTC CASSLSNQDEQYF
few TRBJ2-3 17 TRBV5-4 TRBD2 TGTGCCAGCAGCTTTACCGGACTAGCGGGGGGAGCAGATACGCAGTATTTT CASSFTGLAGGADTQYF
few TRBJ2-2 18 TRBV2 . TGTGCCAGCAGCCACCGGATGGAGGGCCGTAGGAACACCGGGGAGCTGTTTTTT CASSHRMEGRRNTGELFF
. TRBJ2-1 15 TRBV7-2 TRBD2 TGTGCCAGCAGCCTCAGCGGGGGCTTAAGGAATGAGCAGTTCTTC CASSLSGGLRNEQFF
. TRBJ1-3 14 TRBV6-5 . TGTGCCAGCAGCCCGGCCGGCTCTGGAAACACCATATATTTT CASSPAGSGNTIYF
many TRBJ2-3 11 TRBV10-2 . TGCGCCACCATGGGTGGCGATACGCAGTATTTT CATMGGDTQYF
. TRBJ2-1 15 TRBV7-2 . TGTGCCAGCAGCCAGACTTTTTTGGGGGCTAGTGAGCAGTTCTTC CASSQTFLGASEQFF
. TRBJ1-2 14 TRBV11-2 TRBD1 TGTGCCAGCAGCACCGGGACAGGCGATTTTGGCTACACCTTC CASSTGTGDFGYTF
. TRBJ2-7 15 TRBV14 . TGTGCCAGCAGCCAGCAACCGGGCCGCGGGTACGAGCAGTACTTC CASSQQPGRGYEQYF
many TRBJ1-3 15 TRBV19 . TGTGCCAGTAGTATTGGAGCCAATCTAGGGAACACCATATATTTT CASSIGANLGNTIYF
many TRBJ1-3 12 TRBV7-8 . TGTGCCAGCAGCCAATCCCGAAACACCATATATTTT CASSQSRNTIYF
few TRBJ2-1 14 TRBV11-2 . TGTGCCAGCAGCTTAGATCCCGGGGTGAGTGAGCAGTTCTTC CASSLDPGVSEQFF
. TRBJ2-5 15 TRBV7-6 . TGTGCCAGCAGCCCGCCCTGGACGGGCCAAGAGACCCAGTACTTC CASSPPWTGQETQYF
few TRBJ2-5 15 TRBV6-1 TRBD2 TGTGCCAGCAGTGAACGGGGGACTAGTGGTGAGACCCAGTACTTC CASSERGTSGETQYF
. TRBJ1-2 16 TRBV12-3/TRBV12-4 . TGTGCCAGCATCCCGGGTCCGGGGATTACACTCTATGGCTACACCTTC CASIPGPGITLYGYTF
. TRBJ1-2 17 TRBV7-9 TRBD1 TGTGCCAGCAGCTCACTAACCCGGGACAGGAGAGTCTATGGCTACACCTTC CASSSLTRDRRVYGYTF
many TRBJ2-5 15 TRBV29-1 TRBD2 TGCAGCGTTCCCAGACTAGCGGGGGGGCCACAGACCCAGTACTTC CSVPRLAGGPQTQYF
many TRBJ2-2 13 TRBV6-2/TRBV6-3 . TGTGCCAGCAGTTACCTAGTTGGCGGGGAGCTGTTTTTT CASSYLVGGELFF
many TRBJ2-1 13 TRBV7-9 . TGTGCCAGCAGCTTAGTAGGCAGGGATGAGCAGTTCTTC CASSLVGRDEQFF
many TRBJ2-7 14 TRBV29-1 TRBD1 TGCAGCGCTATAGGGACAGGGAGCTCCTACGAGCAGTACTTC CSAIGTGSSYEQYF
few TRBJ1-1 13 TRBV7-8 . TGTGCCAGCAGCCGGACGGCGAACACTGAAGCTTTCTTT CASSRTANTEAFF
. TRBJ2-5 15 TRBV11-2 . TGTGCCAGCAGCTTAGTAGGCGAACTAGGGGAGACCCAGTACTTC CASSLVGELGETQYF
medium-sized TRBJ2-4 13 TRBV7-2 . TGTGCCAGCAGCTTCCCTCAGCCAAACATTCAGTACTTC CASSFPQPNIQYF
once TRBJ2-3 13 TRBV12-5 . TGTGCTAGTGGGAAATATAGCACAGATACGCAGTATTTT CASGKYSTDTQYF
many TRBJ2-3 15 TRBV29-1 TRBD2 TGCAGCGTTGACCCTAGCGGGGCTCACACAGATACGCAGTATTTT CSVDPSGAHTDTQYF
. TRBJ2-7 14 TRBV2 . TGTGCCAGCAGCGCCCCAGGGAGCTCCTACGAGCAGTACTTC CASSAPGSSYEQYF
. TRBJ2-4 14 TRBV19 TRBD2 TGTGCCAGTAGTGCCGCGGGGCGGGAGAACATTCAGTACTTC CASSAAGRENIQYF
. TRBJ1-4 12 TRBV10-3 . TGTGCCATCAGTGAAGGGTATGAAAAACTGTTTTTT CAISEGYEKLFF
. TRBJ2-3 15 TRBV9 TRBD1 TGTGCCAGCAGCGACACAGGGGACGACACAGATACGCAGTATTTT CASSDTGDDTDTQYF
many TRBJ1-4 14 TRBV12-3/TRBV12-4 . TGTGCCAGCAGTCGACAGACAACTAATGAAAAACTGTTTTTT CASSRQTTNEKLFF